This TCR beta chain was identified during a study of CD8 T cells in Susac syndrome. Reverse transcription of about 0.45 to 1 ug RNA was carried out with random hexamers. TCRdb re-analysed the immunoSEQ multiplex PCR reads in MiXCR, keeping a single row per CDR3 protein. This sample has approximately 74,000 distinct CDR3 sequences; approximately 95% occur once, and the top ten carry approximately 0.9%. V lost 4 bases and J 4 bases, leaving 11 bases between the germline ends. The CDR3 spans 13 residues. CDR1 and CDR2 from the germline V gene are SGDLS and YYNGEE. This clonotype was recorded once. This chain joins TRBV9 and TRBJ1-2; D ambiguous. Material: CD8+ T cells from PBMCs. The receptor comes from a human donor with Susac syndrome. The CDR3 DNA reads as TGTGCCAGCAGCTGGGAAGGCGGCTATGGCTACACCTTC. It specifies CASSWEGGYGYTF.